The clone carrying this T cell receptor (beta chain) was counted at least ten times. Its cognate antigen is unknown. CDR3 length equals 11 residues. In germline, CDR1 is MNHEY, CDR2 SVGAGI. V gave up 7 bases and J gave up 12 bases, with 10 bases separating them. The record originates from a study of T cell responses to AZD1222 COVID-19 vaccine. Study-wide findings and caveats: Only five to seven AZD1222 recipients were seropositive at baseline. No day 14 peak samples; only post-peak repertoires were characterized. Compared with day 0, the breadth and depth of the Spike-specific TCR repertoire rose significantly after two doses of AZD1222.

Libraries were prepared by immunoSEQ multiplex PCR; TCRdb keeps only in-frame clonotypes and omits some of them. Here the sample spans some 110,000 clones, about 90% being singletons. The sequencing here drew on peripheral blood, taken 28 days after the second AZD1222 dose. The genes are TRBV6-5 and TRBJ1-6; a weak D match, TRBD1 (6 bases). The receptor comes from an adult who received the AZD1222 COVID-19 vaccine. CDR3 in amino acids: CASMGALPLHF. DNA of the CDR3: TGTGCCAGCATGGGGGCCCTACCCCTCCACTTT.